The 27 T cell receptor beta chains below come from one sample, sequenced in a study of monozygotic twins with inflammatory bowel disease. One entry per CDR3 protein, without DNA, is what TCRdb gives after re-calling the 5' RACE reads. The sample shows about 380,000 distinct CDR3 sequences, and just over 2.5% sits with its ten largest clones. Sample: blood. The receptor set was obtained from a human donor with ulcerative colitis or Crohn's disease, or a healthy co-twin of an affected twin (not recorded which).

The CDR3 loop is CSASSSGSRSYEQYF. The chain couples TRBV20-1 to TRBJ2-7. This CDR3 has 15 amino acids. Looked up from germline, CDR1 is DFQATT and CDR2 is SNEGSKA (reference sequence).

The V and J genes are TRBV5-4 and TRBJ2-1; TCRdb lists TRBD1, though no DNA is available to test this call. This CDR3 spans 13 amino acids. CDR1 and CDR2 (germline): SGHNT, YYREEE (reference sequence). CDR3 sequence: CASGGESYNEQFF.

This chain uses TRBV15 with TRBJ1-1; TCRdb picks TRBD1, but there is no DNA to check that call. Germline values: CDR1 LNHNV, CDR2 YYDKDF (reference sequence). This CDR3 region has 15 residues. CDR3: CATSRDFQGDTEAFF.

The gene calls are TRBV7-3 and TRBJ2-1; TCRdb indicates TRBD1, and absent DNA this call remains unverified. Germline V lookup: CDR1 SGHTA, CDR2 FQGTGA. CDR3 length equals 15 residues. CDR3 amino acids: CASSLGGGGRNEQFF.

The chain has TRBV6-5 and TRBJ1-2; there is no DNA to check the TCRdb D call of TRBD1. The CDR3 covers 14 residues. Germline V lookup: CDR1 MNHEY, CDR2 SVGAGI. The CDR3 loop is CASSSGTVNYGYTF.

The rearrangement links TRBV4-3 to TRBJ2-7; TCRdb's D call of TRBD2 is untestable without DNA. The CDR3 runs to 13 residues. Looked up from germline, CDR1 is LGHNA and CDR2 is YSLEER. The CDR3 loop is CASSRSGEGTQYF.

V usage is TRBV20-1 and J usage is TRBJ1-1. The germline V gene encodes CDR1 DFQATT and CDR2 SNEGSKA (reference sequence). This CDR3 is 15 amino acids long. The CDR3 region is CSARLSEHSNTEAFF.

This chain connects TRBV7-9 to TRBJ1-5; TCRdb outputs TRBD1, but without DNA this stays unchecked. The CDR3 contains 15 residues. CDR1 and CDR2 (germline): SEHNR, FQNEAQ (reference sequence). The CDR3: CASSPRDSSNQPQHF.

The V and J genes are TRBV28 and TRBJ1-4. The germline CDR1 and CDR2 sequences are MDHEN and SYDVKM. This CDR3 has 16 amino acids. CDR3 sequence: CASSSQMAHEREKLFF.

The J gene is TRBJ1-4, the V gene TRBV2. The CDR3 totals 15 residues. CDR1 and CDR2 (germline): SNHLY, FYNNEI. CDR3: CASSEQFATNEKLFF.

This rearrangement joins TRBV7-2 to TRBJ2-6. Germline V CDR1 and CDR2: SGHTA, FQGNSA. The CDR3 is 17 amino acids. CDR3 in amino acids: CASSLRLGSSGANVLTF.

This chain connects TRBV11-2 to TRBJ2-3; checking the TCRdb D call of TRBD2 is not possible without DNA. The CDR3 consists of 18 residues. Germline loops: CDR1 SGHAT, CDR2 FQNNGV. CDR3 protein: CASSRRNVAGGRSDTQYF.

The chain joins TRBV6-1 to TRBJ2-1; the TCRdb D gene call, TRBD1, has no DNA to confirm it. CDR1 and CDR2 (germline): MNHNS, SASEGT. The CDR3 covers 16 residues. The CDR3 spells CASSQRHGTVNNEQFF.

The chain couples TRBV5-1 to TRBJ1-2; without DNA, the TCRdb call of TRBD1 cannot be checked. The CDR3 consists of 13 residues. Germline V gene data show CDR1 as SGHRS and CDR2 as YFSETQ. The CDR3 loop is CASPPRESYGYTF.

The V and J genes are TRBV12-3 or TRBV12-4 and TRBJ2-3; TCRdb's D gene call, TRBD2, goes unchecked for lack of DNA. CDR3 length: 17 residues. CDR3 sequence reads: CASSKSMVGTPTDTQYF.

The genes are TRBV6-1 and TRBJ2-3; TCRdb's D gene call, TRBD1, goes unchecked for lack of DNA. The CDR3 loop spans 17 amino acids. Germline-derived CDR1 and CDR2 are MNHNS and SASEGT. The CDR3 region is CASSTPRGSFGTDTQYF.

This chain links TRBV12-3 or TRBV12-4 with TRBJ1-1; TCRdb gives TRBD1 as the D gene, but with no DNA this cannot be confirmed. The CDR3 has 13 residues. The CDR3 region is CASIPPSAKWAFF.

The chain carries TRBV7-9 and TRBJ1-2; TCRdb's D call, TRBD1, is unchecked because there is no DNA. Germline V lookup: CDR1 SEHNR, CDR2 FQNEAQ (reference sequence). The CDR3 has 14 amino acids. CDR3 protein: CASSLARQGQSYTF.

The gene calls are TRBV6-1 and TRBJ1-2; TCRdb proposes TRBD1, but this gene call is untestable without DNA. The germline V gene encodes CDR1 MNHNS and CDR2 SASEGT. The CDR3 runs to 15 residues. The CDR3: CASSGPDRGYYGYTF.

The chain employs TRBV7-2 and TRBJ1-3. CDR3 length: 13 residues. Looked up from germline, CDR1 is SGHTA and CDR2 is FQGNSA. The CDR3 region is CASSSSWGNTIYF.

This rearrangement joins TRBV20-1 to TRBJ2-7; without DNA, the TCRdb call of TRBD1 cannot be checked. Germline-derived CDR1 and CDR2 are DFQATT and SNEGSKA (reference sequence). This CDR3 region has 14 residues. CDR3 in amino acids: CSARRGGATDEQYF.

The V and J genes are TRBV20-1 and TRBJ2-3; TCRdb calls TRBD2, which cannot be checked without DNA. This CDR3 region has 15 residues. In germline, CDR1 is DFQATT, CDR2 SNEGSKA (reference sequence). This chain's CDR3 is CSARAAGGDTDTQYF.

The CDR3 sequence: CASSPSGKQGNQPQHF. V gene TRBV18 combines with J gene TRBJ1-5; TCRdb designates TRBD1, a call that cannot be tested without DNA. The CDR3 totals 16 residues. Germline values: CDR1 KGHSH, CDR2 LQKENI.

CDR3 in amino acids: CAIEGTSGRYEQYF. The chain has TRBV2 and TRBJ2-7; TCRdb reports TRBD2, a call that lacks DNA to check it against. The CDR3 spans 14 residues. Germline CDR1 is SNHLY and CDR2 is FYNNEI.

The chain combines TRBV5-5 with TRBJ1-5. CDR1 and CDR2 (germline): SGHKS, YYEKEE (reference sequence). CDR3 length: 14 residues. Here the CDR3 reads CASSLLDANQPQHF.

The CDR3 sequence: CASSVGQGMNTEAFF. The V and J genes are TRBV5-4 and TRBJ1-1; with no DNA, the TCRdb D assignment of TRBD1 cannot be verified. This CDR3 region has 15 residues. Germline CDR1 reads SGHNT; CDR2 reads YYREEE (reference sequence).

This sequence joins TRBV7-9 and TRBJ1-2; checking the TCRdb D call of TRBD1 is not possible without DNA. The CDR3 contains 14 residues. Germline assignment: CDR1 SEHNR and CDR2 FQNEAQ (reference sequence). CDR3 amino acids: CASSHQGQVYGYTF.